The present TCR beta chain was sequenced within a study of T-cell reconstitution after alpha-beta-depleted transplantation in children. This clonotype came up a few times. Unique molecular identifiers featured in how the TCRbeta library was prepared. TCRdb used MiXCR to reprocess the PCR reads, holding one entry per CDR3 protein. The data show 200,000 to 250,000 distinct CDR3 sequences, about 9.5% seen once. This CDR3 has 14 amino acids. V lost 4 bases, J lost 1 base, and 10 bases lay in between. Germline assignment: CDR1 GTSNPN and CDR2 SVGIG (reference sequence). V usage is TRBV30 and J usage is TRBJ2-2; TRBD1 is a possible D gene (5 bases). The sequencing here drew on PBMCs from the stem cell graft donor, taken from the stem cell graft. This TCR came from a human donor who donated a stem cell graft to a child with acute lymphoblastic leukemia. For the CDR3, the DNA is TGTGCCTGGATTGGCAGGGTGAACACCGGGGAGCTGTTTTTT. Protein sequence: CAWIGRVNTGELFF.